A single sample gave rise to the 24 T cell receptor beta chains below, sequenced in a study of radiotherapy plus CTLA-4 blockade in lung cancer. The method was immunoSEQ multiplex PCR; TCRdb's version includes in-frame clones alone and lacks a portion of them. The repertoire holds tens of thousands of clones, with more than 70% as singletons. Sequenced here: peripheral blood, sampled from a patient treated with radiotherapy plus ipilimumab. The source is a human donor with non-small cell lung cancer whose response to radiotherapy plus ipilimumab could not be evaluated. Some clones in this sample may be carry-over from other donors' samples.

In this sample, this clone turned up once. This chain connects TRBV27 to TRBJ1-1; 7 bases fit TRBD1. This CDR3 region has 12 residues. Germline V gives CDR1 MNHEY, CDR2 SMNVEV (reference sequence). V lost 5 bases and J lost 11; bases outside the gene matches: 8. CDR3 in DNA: TGTGCCAGCAGTCCTGAGACAGGGTTGGCTTTCTTT. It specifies CASSPETGLAFF.

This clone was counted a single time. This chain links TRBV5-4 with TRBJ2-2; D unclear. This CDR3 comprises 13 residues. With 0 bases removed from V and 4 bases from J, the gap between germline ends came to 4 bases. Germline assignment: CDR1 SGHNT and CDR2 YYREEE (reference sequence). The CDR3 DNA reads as TGTGCCAGCAGCTTGGCGGGCACCGGGGAGCTGTTTTTT. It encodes CASSLAGTGELFF.

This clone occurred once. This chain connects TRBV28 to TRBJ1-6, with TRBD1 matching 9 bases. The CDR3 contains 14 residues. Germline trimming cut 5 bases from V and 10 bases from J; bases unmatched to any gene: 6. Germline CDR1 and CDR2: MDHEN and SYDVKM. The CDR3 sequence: CASSIQGALSPLHF. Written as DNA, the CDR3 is TGTGCCAGCAGTATACAGGGGGCTCTGTCACCCCTCCACTTT. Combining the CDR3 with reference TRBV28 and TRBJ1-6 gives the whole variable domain DVKVTQSSRYLVKRTGEKVFLECVQDMDHENMFWYRQDPGLGLRLIYFSYDVKMKEKGDIPEGYSVSREKKERFSLILESASTNQTSMYLCASSIQGALSPLHFGNGTRLTVT.

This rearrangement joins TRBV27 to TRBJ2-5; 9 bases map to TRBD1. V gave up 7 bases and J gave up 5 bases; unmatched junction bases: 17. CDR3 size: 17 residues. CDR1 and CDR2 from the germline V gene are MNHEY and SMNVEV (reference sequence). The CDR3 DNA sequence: TGTGCCAGCACCAGCGGAACTACACAGGGGGCGCGGGAGACCCAGTACTTC. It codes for CASTSGTTQGARETQYF.

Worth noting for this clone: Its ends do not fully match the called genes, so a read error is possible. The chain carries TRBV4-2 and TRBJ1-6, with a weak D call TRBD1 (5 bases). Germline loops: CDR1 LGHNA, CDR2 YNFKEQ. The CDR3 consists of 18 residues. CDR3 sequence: CASSQDNGGTSYNPPLHF. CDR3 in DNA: TGTGCCAGCAGCCAAGATAATGGGGGGACCTCCTATAATCCACCCCTCCACTTT.

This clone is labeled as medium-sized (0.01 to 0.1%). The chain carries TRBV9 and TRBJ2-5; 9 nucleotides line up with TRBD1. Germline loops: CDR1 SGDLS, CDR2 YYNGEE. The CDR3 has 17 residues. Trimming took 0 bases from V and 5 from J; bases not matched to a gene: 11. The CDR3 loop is CASSVAFGTGGLETQYF. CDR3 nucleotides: TGTGCCAGCAGCGTAGCTTTCGGAACAGGGGGCCTGGAGACCCAGTACTTC.

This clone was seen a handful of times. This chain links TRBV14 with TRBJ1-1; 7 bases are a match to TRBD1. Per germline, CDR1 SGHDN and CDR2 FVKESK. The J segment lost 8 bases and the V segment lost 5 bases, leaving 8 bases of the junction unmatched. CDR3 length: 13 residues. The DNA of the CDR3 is TGTGCCAGCAGCTTTAACAGGGGAGGAGAAGCTTTCTTT. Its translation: CASSFNRGGEAFF.

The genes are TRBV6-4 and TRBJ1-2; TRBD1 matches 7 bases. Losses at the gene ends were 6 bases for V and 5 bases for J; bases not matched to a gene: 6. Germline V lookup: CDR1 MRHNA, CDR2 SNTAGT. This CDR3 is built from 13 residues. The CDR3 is CASSPDRSYGYTF. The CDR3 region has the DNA TGTGCCAGCAGCCCGGACAGGAGTTATGGCTACACCTTC.

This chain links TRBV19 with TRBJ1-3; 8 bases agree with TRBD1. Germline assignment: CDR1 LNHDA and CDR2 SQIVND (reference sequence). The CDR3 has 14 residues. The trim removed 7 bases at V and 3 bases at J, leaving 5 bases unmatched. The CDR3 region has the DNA TGTGCCAGTACCCAGGGGGCTCTTGGAAACACCATATATTTT. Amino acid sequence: CASTQGALGNTIYF.

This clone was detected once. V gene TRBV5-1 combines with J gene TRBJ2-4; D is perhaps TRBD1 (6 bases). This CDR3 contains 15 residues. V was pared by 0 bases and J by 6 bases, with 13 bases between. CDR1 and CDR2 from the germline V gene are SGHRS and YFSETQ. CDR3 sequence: CASSLGGQSGNIQYF. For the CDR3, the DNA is TGCGCCAGCAGCTTGGGGGGGCAGTCCGGAAACATTCAGTACTTC.

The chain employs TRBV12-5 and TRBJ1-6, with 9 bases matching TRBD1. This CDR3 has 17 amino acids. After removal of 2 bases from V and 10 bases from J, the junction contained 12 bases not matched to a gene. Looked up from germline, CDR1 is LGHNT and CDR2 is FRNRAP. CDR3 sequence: CASGLTTGTGTISPLHF. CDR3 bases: TGTGCTAGTGGTTTGACCACCGGGACAGGGACCATCTCACCCCTCCACTTT.

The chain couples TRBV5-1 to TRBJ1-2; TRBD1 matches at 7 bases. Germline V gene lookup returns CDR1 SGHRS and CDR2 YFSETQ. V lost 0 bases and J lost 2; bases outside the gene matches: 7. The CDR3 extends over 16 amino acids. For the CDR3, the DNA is TGCGCCAGCAGCTTGGGGCCCGGACAGGTGAACTATGGCTACACCTTC. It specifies CASSLGPGQVNYGYTF.

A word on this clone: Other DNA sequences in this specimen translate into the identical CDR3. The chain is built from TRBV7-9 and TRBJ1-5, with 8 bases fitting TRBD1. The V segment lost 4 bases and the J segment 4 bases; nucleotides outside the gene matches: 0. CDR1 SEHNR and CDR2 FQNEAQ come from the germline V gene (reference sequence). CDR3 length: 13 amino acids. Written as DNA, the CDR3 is TGTGCCAGCAGCTGGACAGGGAATCAGCCCCAGCATTTT. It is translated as CASSWTGNQPQHF.

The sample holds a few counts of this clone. The CDR3: CASIGDTGGMNTEAFF. The DNA for the CDR3 is TGTGCCAGTATAGGAGATACAGGGGGCATGAACACTGAAGCTTTCTTT. This chain links TRBV19 with TRBJ1-1; 9 bases agree with TRBD1. The CDR3 length is 16 residues. The trim removed 7 bases at V and 0 bases at J, leaving 9 bases unmatched. CDR1 and CDR2 (germline): LNHDA, SQIVND (reference sequence). Supplemented by reference TRBV19 and TRBJ1-1, the full variable domain reads DGGITQSPKYLFRKEGQNVTLSCEQNLNHDAMYWYRQDPGQGLRLIYYSQIVNDFQKGDIAEGYSVSREKKESFPLTVTSAQKNPTAFYLCASIGDTGGMNTEAFFGQGTRLTVV.

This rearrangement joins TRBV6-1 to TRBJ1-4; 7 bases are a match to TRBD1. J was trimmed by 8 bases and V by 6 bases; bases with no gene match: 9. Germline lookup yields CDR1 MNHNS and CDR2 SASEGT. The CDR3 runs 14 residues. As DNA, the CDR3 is TGTGCCAGCAGGCCGGGACAGCCTTCAGAAAAACTGTTTTTT. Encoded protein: CASRPGQPSEKLFF.

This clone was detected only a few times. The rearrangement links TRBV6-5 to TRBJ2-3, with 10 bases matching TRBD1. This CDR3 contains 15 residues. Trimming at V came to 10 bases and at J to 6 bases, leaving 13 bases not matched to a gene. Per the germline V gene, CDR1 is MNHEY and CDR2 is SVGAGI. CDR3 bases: TGTGCCACCGCCCTTCTGGGACAGGGGATGGATACGCAGTATTTT. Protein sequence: CATALLGQGMDTQYF.

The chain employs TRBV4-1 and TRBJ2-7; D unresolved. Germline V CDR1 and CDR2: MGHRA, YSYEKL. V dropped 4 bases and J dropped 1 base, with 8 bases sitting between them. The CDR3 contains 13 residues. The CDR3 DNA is TGCGCCAGCAGCCTGCCCGGGTCCTACGAGCAGTACTTC. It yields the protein CASSLPGSYEQYF.

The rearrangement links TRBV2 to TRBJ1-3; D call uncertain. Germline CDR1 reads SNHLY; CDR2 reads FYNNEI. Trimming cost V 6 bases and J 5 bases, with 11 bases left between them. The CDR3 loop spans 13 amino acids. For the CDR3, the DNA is TGTGCCAGCAGACTTGACGGGAGAAACACCATATATTTT. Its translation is CASRLDGRNTIYF.

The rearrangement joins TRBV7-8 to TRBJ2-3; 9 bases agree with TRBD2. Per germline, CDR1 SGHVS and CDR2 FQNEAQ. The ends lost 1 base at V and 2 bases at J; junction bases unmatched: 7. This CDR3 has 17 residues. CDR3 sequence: CASSLESASGATDTQYF. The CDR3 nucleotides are TGTGCCAGCAGCTTAGAAAGTGCTAGCGGGGCCACAGATACGCAGTATTTT.

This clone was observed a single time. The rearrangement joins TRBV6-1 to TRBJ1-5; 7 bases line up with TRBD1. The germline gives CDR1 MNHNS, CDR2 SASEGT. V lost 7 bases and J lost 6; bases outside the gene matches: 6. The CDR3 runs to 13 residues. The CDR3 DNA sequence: TGTGCCAGCATGAGGGGGCATGGTCAGCCCCAGCATTTT. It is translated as CASMRGHGQPQHF.

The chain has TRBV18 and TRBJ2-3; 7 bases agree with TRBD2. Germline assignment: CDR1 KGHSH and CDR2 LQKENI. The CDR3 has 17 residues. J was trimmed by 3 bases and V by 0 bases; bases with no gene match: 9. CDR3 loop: CASSPPMRLGGTDTQYF. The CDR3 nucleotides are TGTGCCAGCTCACCACCCATGAGACTCGGGGGGACAGATACGCAGTATTTT. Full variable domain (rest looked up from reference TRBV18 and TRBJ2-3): NAGVMQNPRHLVRRRGQEARLRCSPMKGHSHVYWYRQLPEEGLKFMVYLQKENIIDESGMPKERFSAEFPKEGPSILRIQQVVRGDSAAYFCASSPPMRLGGTDTQYFGPGTRLTVL.

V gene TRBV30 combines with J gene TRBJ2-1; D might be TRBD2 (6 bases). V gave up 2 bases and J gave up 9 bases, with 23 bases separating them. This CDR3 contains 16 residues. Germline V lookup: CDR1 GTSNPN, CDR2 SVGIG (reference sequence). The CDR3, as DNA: TGTGCCTGGAGTAAGAACCGGGATCAGCGGGTGGGTGAGCAGTTCTTC. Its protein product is CAWSKNRDQRVGEQFF.

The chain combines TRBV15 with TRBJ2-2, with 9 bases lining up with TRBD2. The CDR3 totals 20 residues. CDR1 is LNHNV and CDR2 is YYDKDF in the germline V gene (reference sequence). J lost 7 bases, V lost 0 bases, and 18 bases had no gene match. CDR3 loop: CATSRDQAVRRGGEGGELFF. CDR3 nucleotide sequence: TGTGCCACCAGCAGAGATCAGGCGGTGAGGCGGGGGGGCGAAGGCGGGGAGCTGTTTTTT. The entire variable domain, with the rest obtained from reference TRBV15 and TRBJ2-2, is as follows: DAMVIQNPRYQVTQFGKPVTLSCSQTLNHNVMYWYQQKSSQAPKLLFHYYDKDFNNEADTPDNFQSRRPNTSFCFLDIRSPGLGDTAMYLCATSRDQAVRRGGEGGELFFGEGSRLTVL.

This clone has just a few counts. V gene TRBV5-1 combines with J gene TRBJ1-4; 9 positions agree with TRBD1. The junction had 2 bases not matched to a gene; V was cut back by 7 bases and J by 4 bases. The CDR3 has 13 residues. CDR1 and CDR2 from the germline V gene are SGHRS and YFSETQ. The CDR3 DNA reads TGCGCCAGCGGGACAGGGATTAATGAAAAACTGTTTTTT. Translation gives CASGTGINEKLFF.